Listed below are T cell receptor beta chains from one sample, sequenced in a study of cytomegalovirus exposure and HLA in healthy donors. The protocol was immunoSEQ multiplex PCR, while the TCRdb copy is restricted to in-frame clones and leaves out a portion. The sample carries 200,000 or so clones, roughly 80% recorded once. Sequencing was done on a sample of PBMCs. These receptors originate from a young man in good health and CMV-seronegative. Both conserved end residues are part of each CDR3. D genes are given only for firm matches. Where a row states a size, it is once, few, many or the class of an expanded clone; other rows omit it.

j_gene	len	v_gene	d_gene	abundance	CDR3nt	CDR3aa
TRBJ2-1	15	TRBV27	.	.	TGTGCCAGCAGTTTAAAGGGCAGGGCAGGCGATGAGCAGTTCTTC	CASSLKGRAGDEQFF
TRBJ2-7	13	TRBV9	TRBD2	.	TGTGCCAGCAGCGCCGGGACTAGAGACGAGCAGTACTTC	CASSAGTRDEQYF
TRBJ1-5	13	TRBV19	.	few	TGTGCCAGCGCGGGGGGAACGAATCAGCCCCAGCATTTT	CASAGGTNQPQHF
TRBJ2-3	16	TRBV7-3	TRBD2	.	TGTGCCAGCAGCTCTAGCGGGGGGGCCAAGACAGATACGCAGTATTTT	CASSSSGGAKTDTQYF
TRBJ2-1	17	TRBV7-2	TRBD1	.	TGTGCCAGCAGCACCGCCGGGACAGGGGGCCTCTACAATGAGCAGTTCTTC	CASSTAGTGGLYNEQFF
TRBJ2-7	15	TRBV29-1	TRBD2	.	TGCAGCGTCAGAGGACTAGCGGGGGGTGGGTACGAGCAGTACTTC	CSVRGLAGGGYEQYF
TRBJ2-3	13	TRBV7-9	.	.	TGTGCCAGCAGCCTATCCTTTGGAGATACGCAGTATTTT	CASSLSFGDTQYF
TRBJ1-4	16	TRBV28	TRBD1	.	TGTGCCAGCAACCCAAACAGGGGGCGGGTTAATGAAAAACTGTTTTTT	CASNPNRGRVNEKLFF
TRBJ2-1	17	TRBV4-3	TRBD2	.	TGCGCCAGCAGCCCTGGAACTAGCGGTAGCTCCTACAATGAGCAGTTCTTC	CASSPGTSGSSYNEQFF
TRBJ1-1	13	TRBV18	TRBD1	.	TGTGCCAGCTCACCAGACCAGGGGGCTGAAGCTTTCTTT	CASSPDQGAEAFF
TRBJ1-2	14	TRBV2	.	.	TGTGCCAGCAAGCTTCGGGGGGCTACCGGTGGCTACACCTTC	CASKLRGATGGYTF
TRBJ2-7	13	TRBV11-2	TRBD1	.	TGTGCCAGCAGCTCGCGACAGGGGCACGAGCAGTACTTC	CASSSRQGHEQYF
TRBJ1-2	13	TRBV11-2	TRBD1	.	TGTGCCAGCAGCTTTAGGGGGCACTATGGCTACACCTTC	CASSFRGHYGYTF
TRBJ1-2	14	TRBV7-2	.	.	TGTGCCAGCAGCGGACCGGGACAAATCTATGGCTACACCTTC	CASSGPGQIYGYTF
TRBJ2-1	13	TRBV15	.	.	TGTGCCACCAGCAGACGGGTGAGCAATGAGCAGTTCTTC	CATSRRVSNEQFF
TRBJ2-3	16	TRBV7-2	TRBD2	few	TGTGCCAGCAGCCCTAGCCCTCTAGCGGGGGGAGATACGCAGTATTTT	CASSPSPLAGGDTQYF
TRBJ1-5	14	TRBV2	.	.	TGTGCCAGCGGAAGGGAGAGAGACAATCAGCCCCAGCATTTT	CASGRERDNQPQHF
TRBJ2-3	16	TRBV9	.	.	TGTGCCAGCAGCCCCTCAGACAGCTCTAGCACAGATACGCAGTATTTT	CASSPSDSSSTDTQYF
TRBJ2-2	16	TRBV19	TRBD2	.	TGTGCCAGTAGTCCACCGGGACTAGCAAAAACCGGGGAGCTGTTTTTT	CASSPPGLAKTGELFF
TRBJ1-6	13	TRBV7-6	TRBD1	once	TGTGCCAGCAGCGCGGGACAGGGGCATCCCCTCCACTTT	CASSAGQGHPLHF
TRBJ2-5	15	TRBV28	TRBD2	.	TGTGCCAGCAGTTCGGGCGGGGGGGCCGAAGAGACCCAGTACTTC	CASSSGGGAEETQYF
TRBJ1-1	18	TRBV18	TRBD1	many	TGTGCCAGCTCTCTTATTCGGAGGACAGGGCAAATCGGCACTGAAGCTTTCTTT	CASSLIRRTGQIGTEAFF
TRBJ2-2	14	TRBV6-1	.	.	TGTGCCAGCAGGTGGGCAGGGAATCCCGGGGAGCTGTTTTTT	CASRWAGNPGELFF
TRBJ2-2	14	TRBV28	TRBD2	.	TGTGCCAGCAGTCGTAGCGGGGACACCGGGGAGCTGTTTTTT	CASSRSGDTGELFF
TRBJ2-2	15	TRBV19	TRBD1	.	TGTGCCACACGGACAGGGGGTAAATCCACCGGGGAGCTGTTTTTT	CATRTGGKSTGELFF
TRBJ2-7	16	TRBV28	TRBD1	.	TGTGCCAGCAGTCCCTTCCGGGACAGGGCGAATTACGAGCAGTACTTC	CASSPFRDRANYEQYF
TRBJ2-7	16	TRBV9	TRBD2	.	TGTGCCAGCAGCCTCGGACTAGCGGGGCCATCCTACGAGCAGTACTTC	CASSLGLAGPSYEQYF
TRBJ2-7	14	TRBV6-1	TRBD1	.	TGTGCCAGCAGTAGGGACAGGGGAGGGGACGAGCAGTACTTC	CASSRDRGGDEQYF
TRBJ1-3	16	TRBV4-1	TRBD1	.	TGCGCCAGCAGCCAAGACGAGGGGGCGCGAGGAAACACCATATATTTT	CASSQDEGARGNTIYF